One sample yielded the 17 T cell receptor beta chains listed below, sequenced in a study of CD8+CD57+ T cells in acquired aplastic anemia. CDR3 and TCR beta VDJ profiling relied on genomic DNA as the template. TCRdb redid the calling of the reads with MiXCR, one entry per CDR3 protein. The data contain approximately 80,000 distinct CDR3 sequences, 55% to 75% of them singletons. Sequencing involved patients with CD8+CD57+ cell expansion previously shown by flow cytometry. The sequencing input was sorted CD4+, CD8+, or CD8+CD57+ T cells (not recorded which) from PBMCs. The receptors originated from a human donor with aplastic anemia.

This clonotype came up a few times. Without the conserved terminal phenylalanine or tryptophan, this CDR3 likely stems from a read error. The V call is TRBV9, the J call TRBJ2-2; the match to TRBD1 covers 9 bases. CDR1 and CDR2 from the germline V gene are SGDLS and YYNGEE. J lost 1 base, V lost 4 bases, and 11 bases had no gene match. This CDR3 region has 18 residues. The CDR3, as DNA: TGTGCCAGCAGCCCTCGAACAGGGGGCGATGGGAACACCGGGGAGCTGTTTTCT. It yields the protein CASSPRTGGDGNTGELFS.

The rearrangement links TRBV7-3 to TRBJ2-7; 10 bases fit TRBD2. The V gene's germline CDR1 is SGHTA and CDR2 FQGTGA. The J segment lost 4 bases and the V segment lost 3 bases, leaving 0 bases of the junction unmatched. The CDR3 loop spans 13 amino acids. For the CDR3, the DNA is TGTGCCAGCAGCTTGACTAGCGGGTACGAGCAGTACTTC. It is translated as CASSLTSGYEQYF.

The V call is TRBV19, the J call TRBJ2-1; D is unclear. The V end lost 3 bases, the J end lost 8 bases, and 8 bases lay between the germline ends. The length of the CDR3 is 12 residues. CDR1 and CDR2 from the germline V gene are LNHDA and SQIVND (reference sequence). This CDR3 is CASSMSGHEQFF. The CDR3 bases are TGTGCCAGTAGTATGAGTGGGCATGAGCAGTTCTTC.

The CDR3 sequence is CSHSGLEQFF. CDR3 DNA sequence: TGCAGCCACAGCGGGCTTGAGCAGTTCTTC. This chain uses TRBV29-1 with TRBJ2-1, with a weak D call TRBD2 (6 bases). The V gene lost 8 bases and the J gene lost 9 bases, with 11 bases spanning the gap. This CDR3 comprises 10 residues. Germline CDR1 SQVTM, CDR2 ANQGSEA.

The chain is built from TRBV20-1 and TRBJ2-3, with D perhaps TRBD1 or TRBD2 (5 bases each). Trimming took 4 bases from V and 6 from J, leaving 23 bases between them. This CDR3 comprises 16 residues. Germline V gene lookup returns CDR1 DFQATT and CDR2 SNEGSKA (reference sequence). In DNA form, the CDR3 reads TGCAGTGCTATCCCACTAGGAACCCAGGGCCACGATACGCAGTATTTT. Its protein is CSAIPLGTQGHDTQYF.

This clonotype has only a few counts. The V gene is TRBV20-1, the J gene TRBJ1-1; D may be TRBD1 (5 bases). The CDR3 contains 13 residues. CDR1 and CDR2 from the germline V gene are DFQATT and SNEGSKA (reference sequence). V lost 1 base and J lost 6, with 12 bases in between. The CDR3 bases are TGCAGTGCTAGAGTTACCGCGACAGCTGAAGCTTTCTTT. Translated, it gives CSARVTATAEAFF.

J is TRBJ2-1 and V is TRBV25-1, with 7 bases matching TRBD2. Germline V gene data show CDR1 as MGHDK and CDR2 as SYGVNS. Trimming at V came to 8 bases and at J to 0 bases, leaving 7 bases not matched to a gene. The CDR3 runs to 15 residues. The CDR3 here is CASQPGGSSYNEQFF. The CDR3 DNA is TGTGCCAGCCAACCGGGCGGGAGCTCCTACAATGAGCAGTTCTTC.

The V gene is TRBV15, the J gene TRBJ2-5; weak D call: TRBD2 (5 bases). The ends were cut back, 8 bases at V and 5 bases at J, with 12 bases in the middle. The CDR3 sequence is 12 residues long. Germline CDR1 reads LNHNV; CDR2 reads YYDKDF (reference sequence). CDR3 in DNA: TGTGCCACCTCGAGTGGAGGCGAGACCCAGTACTTC. This codes for CATSSGGETQYF. Complete variable domain (other parts from reference TRBV15 and TRBJ2-5): DAMVIQNPRYQVTQFGKPVTLSCSQTLNHNVMYWYQQKSSQAPKLLFHYYDKDFNNEADTPDNFQSRRPNTSFCFLDIRSPGLGDTAMYLCATSSGGETQYFGPGTRLLVL.

Only a few counts were recorded for this clonotype. The chain links TRBV7-9 to TRBJ1-1; D remains ambiguous. This CDR3 has 13 amino acids. V was clipped by 6 bases and J by 1 base, with 9 bases between them. CDR1 and CDR2 (germline): SEHNR, FQNEAQ (reference sequence). As DNA, the CDR3 is TGTGCCAGCAGACCAGTTCCGAACACTGAAGCTTTCTTT. It translates to CASRPVPNTEAFF.

This clonotype occurred a few times. The rearrangement uses TRBV25-1 and TRBJ1-6; tentative D call: TRBD1 (6 bases). In germline, CDR1 is MGHDK, CDR2 SYGVNS. Trimming left V 6 bases short and J 11 bases short, with 23 bases between. The CDR3 covers 16 residues. The CDR3 spells CASRAPVTGKVTPLHF. The CDR3 DNA is TGTGCCAGCAGGGCACCGGTAACAGGGAAGGTGACACCCCTCCACTTT.

With respect to this clonotype: This is likely a read error, given that the CDR3 carries no conserved phenylalanine or tryptophan at its end. The chain is built from TRBV15 and TRBJ2-1; D is unresolved. The length of the CDR3 is 11 residues. V lost 0 bases, J lost 8 bases, and 2 bases lay in between. The germline V gene has CDR1 LNHNV and CDR2 YYDKDF (reference sequence). CDR3: CATSREDEQFS. The CDR3 region has the DNA TGTGCCACCAGCAGAGAGGATGAGCAGTTCTCC.

This clonotype showed up many times. The chain has TRBV24-1 and TRBJ2-1; D uncertain. V lost 6 bases to trimming and J lost 4 bases, with 6 bases between them. The CDR3 has 12 residues. The germline CDR1 and CDR2 sequences are KGHDR and SFDVKD. CDR3 bases: TGTGCCACCAGTACCTTATACAATGAGCAGTTCTTC. Translated, it gives CATSTLYNEQFF.

This clonotype was counted once. The CDR3 sequence is CATSDYPKTGLYEQYF. CDR3 sequence (DNA): TGTGCCACCAGTGATTACCCTAAGACAGGGCTCTACGAGCAGTACTTC. This rearrangement joins TRBV24-1 to TRBJ2-7, with TRBD1 identical over 7 bases. This CDR3 region has 16 residues. Germline V gives CDR1 KGHDR, CDR2 SFDVKD. J lost 3 bases, V lost 2 bases, and 9 bases had no gene match.

The genes are TRBV29-1 and TRBJ2-1; D unresolved. This CDR3 is built from 15 residues. In germline, CDR1 is SQVTM, CDR2 ANQGSEA. V lost 2 bases to trimming and J lost 6 bases, with 17 bases between them. The CDR3 DNA is TGCAGCGTTGAATTGGGGTCGGTTGGCGGCAATGAGCAGTTCTTC. Its protein product is CSVELGSVGGNEQFF.

The rearrangement joins TRBV9 to TRBJ2-1; no clear D. Trimming stripped 4 bases from V and 9 bases from J, with 11 bases between. Germline V gene sequence: CDR1 SGDLS, CDR2 YYNGEE. This CDR3 is built from 12 residues. CDR3 sequence: CASSPGVVEQFF. The CDR3 DNA reads as TGTGCCAGCAGCCCTGGGGTCGTTGAGCAGTTCTTC.

The DNA for the CDR3 is TGTGCCACCAGTGAAGGGGGGCGCGACACCGGGGAGCTGTTTTTT. It translates to CATSEGGRDTGELFF. This sequence joins TRBV24-1 and TRBJ2-2, with D possibly called TRBD1 or TRBD2 (6 bases each). Germline-derived CDR1 and CDR2 are KGHDR and SFDVKD. The CDR3 spans 15 residues. Trimming left V 4 bases short and J 3 bases short, with 11 bases between.

The chain combines TRBV24-1 with TRBJ1-2; no firm D call. Trimming cost V 4 bases and J 8 bases, with 13 bases left between them. CDR3 length: 13 amino acids. Per germline, CDR1 KGHDR and CDR2 SFDVKD. Written as DNA, the CDR3 is TGTGCCACCAGTGAATTTGATGGAATCGGCTACACCTTC. This sequence encodes CATSEFDGIGYTF.